The source of this T cell receptor beta chain is a study of blood T cells in healthy people across ages (dated by TCRdb to between 2014 and 2017). For the wider study: Template switching captured roughly one uniquely barcoded TCR beta cDNA molecule per two T cells in model experiments. To avoid experimental bias, donors of different ages were randomly spread across the sequencing lanes. Using the same blood draw, the study looked at two additional independent replicas of 1 million unique cDNA reads for two donors, one aged 18 to 30 and the other aged 80 or older. The donors were split into four age groups: young (average approximately 16 years), middle-aged (roughly 40), aged (about 56) and long-lived (more than 80). Using deep sequencing normalized with unique cDNA molecular identifiers, the study measured how TCR beta repertoire diversity changes with age.

The full study reports these points: Donor CMV infection status was unknown, potentially confounding age-related changes in expanded clonotypes. Bulk unsorted PBMC profiling prevented conclusive comparison of naive and antigen-experienced compartments. Observed TCR beta diversity per million T cells fell roughly linearly with age, and a significant reduction was already apparent by age around 40. Estimates of total diversity based on one million sequenced T cells were regarded as lower bounds and as underestimates. The percentage of naive T cells measured by flow cytometry correlated strongly with observed TCR beta diversity. Compared with the aged group, the long-lived group had more naive CD4+ T cells, fewer expanded clones and increased TCR diversity, suggesting age selection.

The library came from 5' RACE. The instrument given in TCRdb is Illumina HiSeq 2500. The second PCR ran for roughly 7 to 11 cycles and used a J-beta primer mix along with a sample-barcoded 5' primer. A unique molecular identifier was introduced onto each TCR beta cDNA molecule by a template-switch 5' adaptor carrying 12 random nucleotides. Each sample yielded at least 2.5 million CDR3-containing paired-end reads. The Mint cDNA synthesis kit, primed by a TRBC-specific oligonucleotide, was used to synthesize first-strand cDNA from all RNA. Following uracil-DNA glycosylase treatment, all cDNA underwent a first 18-cycle PCR with the universal primers M1SS and BC2_uni_R. Processing in the source paper ran as follows. For normalization, 1 million high-quality reads, each with a distinct molecular identifier, were randomly selected from each sample. Instead of being binned into consensus sequences, reads with shared molecular identifiers were discarded. MiTCR, with a Q25 quality threshold and the strictest error-elimination algorithm, was used for CDR3 identification, clonotype clustering and error correction. A nonparametric unseen species model with Euler transformation was used to estimate lower-bound total TCR beta diversity. TCRdb reworked the public reads: Q25 trimming with fastp, MiXCR clone assembly, productive beta chains retained. Merged by CDR3 protein, the rows form single entries marked with the most common genes and DNA. The V and J calls follow TCRdb's processing rather than the paper's. Within this sample are some 1.7 million distinct CDR3 sequences, with 28% of them counted one time only. The ten most abundant clones make up approximately 7.7% of the sample.

In the case of this clonotype: Its target antigen remains unknown. No base-level quality is on record; no much larger clone is a single base apart.

V gives up 2 bases and J gives up 2 bases, and the segment between their germline ends measures 13 bases. Per the germline V gene, SQVTM is the CDR1 and ANQGSEA is the CDR2. The CDR3 contains 14 residues, cysteine and phenylalanine counted. Only CDR3 DNA remains: 42 bases, in frame from the first base. Systemically healthy Caucasian individuals from Russia, 39 in total and aged 6 to 90 years, were included as donors. Approximately 10 milliliters of peripheral blood were collected from each donor into EDTA-treated Vacutainer tubes. Ficoll-Paque density-gradient centrifugation was used to isolate PBMCs, with at least 7 million obtained per sample. Trizol reagent was used to extract total RNA from the PBMCs, yielding at least 6 micrograms per sample. Naive CD45RAhigh/CD27high T cell percentages were measured by flow cytometry on a PBMC aliquot from every donor.

The TCR comes from a woman under 40 in good health. The material sequenced was blood. Recombination joined TRBV29-1 with TRBJ2-7; TRBD2 is a weak D gene call, 6 bases matching. The CDR3 reads CSVEWGVRPYEQYF. The bases read TGCAGCGTTGAATGGGGGGTCAGACCCTACGAGCAGTACTTC.